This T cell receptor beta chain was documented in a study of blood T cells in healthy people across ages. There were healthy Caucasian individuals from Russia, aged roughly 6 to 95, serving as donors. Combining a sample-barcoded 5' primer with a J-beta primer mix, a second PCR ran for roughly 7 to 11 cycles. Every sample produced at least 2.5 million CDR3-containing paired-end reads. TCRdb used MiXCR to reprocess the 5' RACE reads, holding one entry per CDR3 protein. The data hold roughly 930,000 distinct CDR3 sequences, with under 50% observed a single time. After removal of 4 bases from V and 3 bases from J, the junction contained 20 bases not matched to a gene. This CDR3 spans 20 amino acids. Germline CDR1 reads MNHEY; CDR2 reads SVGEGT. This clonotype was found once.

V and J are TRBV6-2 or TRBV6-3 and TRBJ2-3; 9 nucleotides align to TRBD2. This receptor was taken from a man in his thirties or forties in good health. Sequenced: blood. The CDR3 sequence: CASSSRGMRGGLVSTDTQYF. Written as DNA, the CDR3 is TGTGCCAGCAGTTCCCGAGGGATGCGGGGGGGCCTTGTTAGTACAGATACGCAGTATTTT.